The sequence of this TCR beta chain was determined in a study of early T cells in non-severe SARS-CoV-2 infection. At least ten counts were recorded for this clonotype. The TCR library protocol attached unique molecular identifiers to the individual cDNA molecules. From the 5' RACE reads, TCRdb called clonotypes with MiXCR, one entry per CDR3 protein. Among around 82,000 distinct CDR3 sequences, about 11% were seen once, and the ten largest hold roughly 4.7%. CDR1 and CDR2 from the germline V gene are LGHNA and YNFKEQ. The CDR3 is 16 residues long. Trimming took 2 bases from V and 4 from J, leaving 17 bases between them.

The rearrangement joins TRBV4-2 to TRBJ1-2, with D perhaps TRBD1 (5 bases). The TCR comes from an adult who was a healthcare worker with PCR-confirmed SARS-CoV-2 infection or an uninfected control (not recorded which). Sample: whole blood. The CDR3 DNA reads TGTGCCAGCAGCCAAATCAGGGATTGGACGCCCTATGGCTACACCTTC. Protein sequence: CASSQIRDWTPYGYTF.